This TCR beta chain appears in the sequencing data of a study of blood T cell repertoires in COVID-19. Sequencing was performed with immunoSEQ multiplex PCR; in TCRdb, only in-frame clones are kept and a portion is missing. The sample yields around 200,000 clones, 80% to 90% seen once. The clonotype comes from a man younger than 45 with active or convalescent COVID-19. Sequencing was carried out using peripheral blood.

The CDR3 region is CASSLSGQGYNSPLHF. For the CDR3, the DNA is TGTGCCAGCAGTTTATCAGGGCAGGGGTATAATTCACCCCTCCACTTT. This chain links TRBV28 with TRBJ1-6; D is possibly TRBD1 (6 bases). V dropped 1 base and J dropped 4 bases, with 11 bases sitting between them. Germline V gene lookup returns CDR1 MDHEN and CDR2 SYDVKM. The CDR3 has 16 residues.